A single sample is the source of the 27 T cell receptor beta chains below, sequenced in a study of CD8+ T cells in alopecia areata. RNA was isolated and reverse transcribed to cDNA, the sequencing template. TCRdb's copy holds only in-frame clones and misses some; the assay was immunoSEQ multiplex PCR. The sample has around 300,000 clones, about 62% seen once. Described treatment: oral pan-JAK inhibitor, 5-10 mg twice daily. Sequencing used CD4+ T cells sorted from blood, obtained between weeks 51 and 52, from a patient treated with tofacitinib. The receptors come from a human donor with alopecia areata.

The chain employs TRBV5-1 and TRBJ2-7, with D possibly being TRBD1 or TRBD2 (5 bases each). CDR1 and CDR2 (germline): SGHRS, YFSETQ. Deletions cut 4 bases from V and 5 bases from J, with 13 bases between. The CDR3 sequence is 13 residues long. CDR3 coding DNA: TGCGCCAGCAGCCCGGGACCCGGCAACGAGCAGTACTTC. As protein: CASSPGPGNEQYF.

As DNA, the CDR3 is TGCAGCGCCTCCAGGGCCCTGGGAGAGACCCAGTACTTC. Translating gives CSASRALGETQYF. The chain carries TRBV29-1 and TRBJ2-5, with D perhaps matching TRBD1 (5 bases). Looked up from germline, CDR1 is SQVTM and CDR2 is ANQGSEA. This CDR3 spans 13 amino acids. Deletions cut 7 bases from V and 4 bases from J, with 16 bases between.

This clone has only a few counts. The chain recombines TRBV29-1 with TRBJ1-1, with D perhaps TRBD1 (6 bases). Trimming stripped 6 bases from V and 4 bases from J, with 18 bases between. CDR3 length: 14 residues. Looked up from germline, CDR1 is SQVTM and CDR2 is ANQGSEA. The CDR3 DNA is TGCAGCGTCCTCGGGGGGCAGGGGAGCACTGAAGCTTTCTTT. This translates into CSVLGGQGSTEAFF.

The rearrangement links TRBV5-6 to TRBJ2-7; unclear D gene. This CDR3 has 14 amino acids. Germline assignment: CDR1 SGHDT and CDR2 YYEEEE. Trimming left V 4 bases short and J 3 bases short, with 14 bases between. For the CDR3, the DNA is TGTGCCAGCAGCGGAGTGAGGTCGGGCTACGAGCAGTACTTC. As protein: CASSGVRSGYEQYF.

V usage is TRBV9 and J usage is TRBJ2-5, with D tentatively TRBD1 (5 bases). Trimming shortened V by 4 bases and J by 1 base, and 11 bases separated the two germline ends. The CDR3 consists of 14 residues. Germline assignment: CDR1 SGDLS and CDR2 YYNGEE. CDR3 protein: CASSPQGSQETQYF. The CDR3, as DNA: TGTGCCAGCAGCCCCCAGGGTTCCCAAGAGACCCAGTACTTC.

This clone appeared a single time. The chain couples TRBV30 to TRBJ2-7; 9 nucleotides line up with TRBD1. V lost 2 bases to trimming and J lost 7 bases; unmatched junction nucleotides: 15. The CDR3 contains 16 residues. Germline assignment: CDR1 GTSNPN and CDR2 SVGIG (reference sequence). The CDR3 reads CAWSPYGQGRLGEQYF. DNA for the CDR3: TGTGCCTGGAGTCCTTATGGACAGGGGAGGCTGGGAGAGCAGTACTTC.

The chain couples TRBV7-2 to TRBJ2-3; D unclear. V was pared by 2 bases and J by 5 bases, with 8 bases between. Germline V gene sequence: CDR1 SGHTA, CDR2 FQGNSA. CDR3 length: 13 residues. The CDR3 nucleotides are TGTGCCAGCAGCTTACCGTCGTTAGATACGCAGTATTTT. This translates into CASSLPSLDTQYF. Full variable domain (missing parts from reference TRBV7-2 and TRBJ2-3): GAGVSQSPSNKVTEKGKDVELRCDPISGHTALYWYRQSLGQGLEFLIYFQGNSAPDKSGLPSDRFSAERTGGSVSTLTIQRTQQEDSAVYLCASSLPSLDTQYFGPGTRLTVL.

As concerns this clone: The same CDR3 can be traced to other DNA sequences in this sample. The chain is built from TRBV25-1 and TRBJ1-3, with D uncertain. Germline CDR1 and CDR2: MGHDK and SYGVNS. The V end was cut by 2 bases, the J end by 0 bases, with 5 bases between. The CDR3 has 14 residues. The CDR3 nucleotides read TGTGCCAGCAGTGAAGAATCCTCTGGAAACACCATATATTTT. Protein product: CASSEESSGNTIYF.

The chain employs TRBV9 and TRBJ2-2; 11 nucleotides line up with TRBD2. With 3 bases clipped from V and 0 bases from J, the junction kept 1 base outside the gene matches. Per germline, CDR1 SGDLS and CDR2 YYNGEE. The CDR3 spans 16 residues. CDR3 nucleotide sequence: TGTGCCAGCAGCGAGACTAGCGGGGCGAACACCGGGGAGCTGTTTTTT. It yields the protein CASSETSGANTGELFF.

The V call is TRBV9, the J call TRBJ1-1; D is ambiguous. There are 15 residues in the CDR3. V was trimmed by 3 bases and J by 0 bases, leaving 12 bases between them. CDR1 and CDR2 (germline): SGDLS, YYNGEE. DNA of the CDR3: TGTGCCAGCAGCGAGACCCCATCCGTGAACACTGAAGCTTTCTTT. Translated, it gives CASSETPSVNTEAFF.

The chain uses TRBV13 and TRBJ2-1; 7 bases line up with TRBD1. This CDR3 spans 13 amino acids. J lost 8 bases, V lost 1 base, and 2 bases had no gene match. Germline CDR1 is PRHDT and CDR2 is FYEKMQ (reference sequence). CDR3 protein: CASSLDRGHEQFF. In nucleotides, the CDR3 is TGTGCCAGCAGCTTAGACAGGGGACATGAGCAGTTCTTC.

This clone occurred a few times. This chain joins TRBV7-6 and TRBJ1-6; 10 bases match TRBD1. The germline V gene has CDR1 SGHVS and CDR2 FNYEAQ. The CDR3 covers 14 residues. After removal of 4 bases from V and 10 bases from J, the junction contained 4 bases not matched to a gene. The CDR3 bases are TGTGCCAGCAGCTCCGGGACAGGGGACTCACCCCTCCACTTT. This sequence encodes CASSSGTGDSPLHF.

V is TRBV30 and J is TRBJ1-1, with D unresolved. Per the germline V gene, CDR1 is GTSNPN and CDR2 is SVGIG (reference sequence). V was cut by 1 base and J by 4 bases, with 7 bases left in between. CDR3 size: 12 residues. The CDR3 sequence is CAWSARGTEAFF. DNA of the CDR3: TGTGCCTGGAGTGCCCGAGGCACTGAAGCTTTCTTT.

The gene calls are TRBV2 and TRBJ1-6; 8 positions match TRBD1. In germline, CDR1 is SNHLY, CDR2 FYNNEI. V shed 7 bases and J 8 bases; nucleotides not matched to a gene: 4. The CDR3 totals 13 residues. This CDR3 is CASTTGGHSPLHF. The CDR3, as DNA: TGTGCCAGCACTACAGGGGGGCATTCACCCCTCCACTTT.

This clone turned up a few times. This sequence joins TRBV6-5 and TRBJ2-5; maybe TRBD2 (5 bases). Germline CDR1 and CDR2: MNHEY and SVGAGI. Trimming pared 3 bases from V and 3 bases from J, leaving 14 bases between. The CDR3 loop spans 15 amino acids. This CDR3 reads CASSYSGPREETQYF. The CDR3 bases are TGTGCCAGCAGTTATTCCGGGCCGAGGGAAGAGACCCAGTACTTC.

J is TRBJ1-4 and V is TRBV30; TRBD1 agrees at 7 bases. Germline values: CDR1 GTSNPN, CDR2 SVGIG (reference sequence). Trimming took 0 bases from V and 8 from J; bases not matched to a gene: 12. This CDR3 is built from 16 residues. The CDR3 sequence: CAWSVIGDRDLEKLFF. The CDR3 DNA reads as TGTGCCTGGAGTGTAATTGGGGACAGAGACCTCGAAAAACTGTTTTTT.

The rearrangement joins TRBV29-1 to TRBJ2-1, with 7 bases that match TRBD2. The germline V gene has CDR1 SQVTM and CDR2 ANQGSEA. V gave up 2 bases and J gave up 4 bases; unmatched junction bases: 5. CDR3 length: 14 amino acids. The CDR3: CSVEWEGRYNEQFF. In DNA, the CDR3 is TGCAGCGTTGAATGGGAGGGTAGATACAATGAGCAGTTCTTC.

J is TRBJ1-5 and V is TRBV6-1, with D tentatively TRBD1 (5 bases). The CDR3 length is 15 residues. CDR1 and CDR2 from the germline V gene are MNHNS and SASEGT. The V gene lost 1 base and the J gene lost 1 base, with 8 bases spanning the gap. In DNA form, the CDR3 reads TGTGCCAGCAGTGAAGTGGGGCGCAGCAATCAGCCCCAGCATTTT. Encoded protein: CASSEVGRSNQPQHF.

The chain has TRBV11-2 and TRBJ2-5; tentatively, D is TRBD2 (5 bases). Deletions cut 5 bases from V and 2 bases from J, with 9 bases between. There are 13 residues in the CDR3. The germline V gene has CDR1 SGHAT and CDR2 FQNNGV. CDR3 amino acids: CASSPGSQETQYF. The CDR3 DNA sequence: TGTGCCAGCAGCCCGGGATCTCAAGAGACCCAGTACTTC.

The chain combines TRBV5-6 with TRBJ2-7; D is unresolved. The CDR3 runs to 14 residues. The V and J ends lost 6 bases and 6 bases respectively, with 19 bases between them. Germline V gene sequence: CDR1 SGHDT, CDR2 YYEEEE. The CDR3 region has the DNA TGTGCCAGCACCACTTTCGGATTTCGACTCGAGCAGTACTTC. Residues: CASTTFGFRLEQYF.

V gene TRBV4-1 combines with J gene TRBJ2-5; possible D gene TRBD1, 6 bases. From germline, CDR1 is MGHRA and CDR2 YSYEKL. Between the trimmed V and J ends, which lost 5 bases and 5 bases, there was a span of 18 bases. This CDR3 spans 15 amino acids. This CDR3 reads CASSLQGSPEETQYF. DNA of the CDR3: TGCGCCAGCAGCTTACAGGGCTCACCCGAGGAGACCCAGTACTTC.

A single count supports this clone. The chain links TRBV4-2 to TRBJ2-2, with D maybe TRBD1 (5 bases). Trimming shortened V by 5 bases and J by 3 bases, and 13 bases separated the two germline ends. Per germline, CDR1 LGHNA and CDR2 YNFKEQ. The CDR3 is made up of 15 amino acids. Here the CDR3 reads CASSSKGVDTGELFF. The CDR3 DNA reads TGTGCCAGCAGCTCCAAAGGGGTTGACACCGGGGAGCTGTTTTTT.

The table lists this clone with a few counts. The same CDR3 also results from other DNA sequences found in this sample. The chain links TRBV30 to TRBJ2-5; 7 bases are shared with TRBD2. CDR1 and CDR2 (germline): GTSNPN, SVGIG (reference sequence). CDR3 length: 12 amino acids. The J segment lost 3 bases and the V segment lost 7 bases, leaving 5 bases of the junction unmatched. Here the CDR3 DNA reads TGTGCCTTCGAGCGGGGTAAAGAGACCCAGTACTTC. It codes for CAFERGKETQYF.

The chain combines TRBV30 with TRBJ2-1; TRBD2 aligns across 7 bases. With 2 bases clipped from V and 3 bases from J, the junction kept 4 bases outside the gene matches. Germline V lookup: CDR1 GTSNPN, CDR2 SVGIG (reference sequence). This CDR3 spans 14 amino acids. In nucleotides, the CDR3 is TGTGCCTGGAGTATGAGCGGGGTCTACAATGAGCAGTTCTTC. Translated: CAWSMSGVYNEQFF.

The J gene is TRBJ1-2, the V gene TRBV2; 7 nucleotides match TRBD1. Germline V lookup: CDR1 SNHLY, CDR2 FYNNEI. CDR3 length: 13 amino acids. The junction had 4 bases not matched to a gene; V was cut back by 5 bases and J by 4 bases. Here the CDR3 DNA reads TGTGCCAGCAGTCCACAGGGGCTCTATGGCTACACCTTC. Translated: CASSPQGLYGYTF.

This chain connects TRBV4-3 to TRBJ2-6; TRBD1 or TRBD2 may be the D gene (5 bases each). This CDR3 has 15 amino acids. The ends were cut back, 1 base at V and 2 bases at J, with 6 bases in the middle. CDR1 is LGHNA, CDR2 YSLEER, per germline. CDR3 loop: CASSQGGAGANVLTF. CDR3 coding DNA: TGCGCCAGCAGCCAAGGAGGGGCTGGGGCCAACGTCCTGACTTTC.

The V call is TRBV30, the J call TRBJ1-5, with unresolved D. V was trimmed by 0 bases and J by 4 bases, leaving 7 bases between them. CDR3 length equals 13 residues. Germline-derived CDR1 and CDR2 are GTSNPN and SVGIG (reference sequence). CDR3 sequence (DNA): TGTGCCTGGAGTGTAGAGGGAAATCAGCCCCAGCATTTT. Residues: CAWSVEGNQPQHF.